The next 30 T cell receptor beta chains were all read from a single sample in a study of cytomegalovirus exposure and HLA in healthy donors (dated by TCRdb to about 2017). Library creation used the immunoSEQ multiplex PCR assay. For the multiplex PCR, a mixture combining 60 forward primers for TCR Vbeta segments and 13 reverse primers for TCR Jbeta segments was used. TCRdb carries this immuneACCESS record with in-frame sequences only. Its versions omit some clonotypes, under half of them owing to an unresolved V gene in the studies checked, with the rest unexplained. The sample contains some 100,000 clones, about four fifths of them found a single time. The top ten clones comprise 2.1% of the sample. Sequenced input: PBMCs. All receptors come from a man aged 18 to 29 in good health and CMV-seronegative.

This chain links TRBV7-2 with TRBJ1-2; tentative D call: TRBD1 (5 bases). Trimming removed 2 bases from V and 4 bases from J, with 11 bases in between. The CDR3 sequence is 14 residues long. The germline CDR1 and CDR2 sequences are SGHTA and FQGNSA. The CDR3 loop is CASSLTGARYGYTF. The CDR3 coding sequence is TGTGCCAGCAGCTTAACTGGGGCACGCTATGGCTACACCTTC. Together with reference TRBV7-2 and TRBJ1-2, the CDR3 gives the full variable domain: GAGVSQSPSNKVTEKGKDVELRCDPISGHTALYWYRQSLGQGLEFLIYFQGNSAPDKSGLPSDRFSAERTGGSVSTLTIQRTQQEDSAVYLCASSLTGARYGYTFGSGTRLTVV.

This chain links TRBV6-6 with TRBJ2-7, with TRBD1 matching 8 bases. The ends lost 6 bases at V and 0 bases at J; junction bases unmatched: 7. The CDR3 sequence is 15 residues long. From germline, CDR1 is MNHNY and CDR2 SVGAGI (reference sequence). CDR3 nucleotide sequence: TGTGCCAGCAGCCCGACAGGGGCGTCCTCCTACGAGCAGTACTTC. As protein: CASSPTGASSYEQYF.

The DNA for the CDR3 is TGTGCCAGCAAGCGGACAGGGGGGGCCACAGATACGCAGTATTTT. It yields the protein CASKRTGGATDTQYF. The chain joins TRBV11-2 to TRBJ2-3; the match to TRBD1 covers 10 bases. Germline CDR1 SGHAT, CDR2 FQNNGV. The trim removed 7 bases at V and 2 bases at J, leaving 6 bases unmatched. There are 15 residues in the CDR3.

The CDR3 here is CASSLRVAGVEQFF. The CDR3 DNA is TGTGCCAGCAGCCTGAGGGTAGCGGGAGTTGAGCAGTTCTTC. V gene TRBV6-1 combines with J gene TRBJ2-1, with TRBD2 identical over 9 bases. Germline values: CDR1 MNHNS, CDR2 SASEGT. J was trimmed by 9 bases and V by 6 bases; bases with no gene match: 9. The CDR3 runs 14 residues.

The chain links TRBV27 to TRBJ1-2, with no clear D. Germline V gene lookup returns CDR1 MNHEY and CDR2 SMNVEV (reference sequence). CDR3 length: 13 amino acids. V lost 3 bases and J lost 4, with 9 bases in between. The CDR3 here is CASSLSSVYGYTF. Here the CDR3 DNA reads TGTGCCAGCAGTTTGTCCAGTGTCTATGGCTACACCTTC.

In this sample, this clone turned up a few times. The chain carries TRBV25-1 and TRBJ2-1, with 7 bases identical to TRBD2. The CDR3 covers 14 residues. Germline values: CDR1 MGHDK, CDR2 SYGVNS. The V segment lost 4 bases and the J segment 3 bases; nucleotides outside the gene matches: 3. In DNA, the CDR3 is TGTGCCAGCAGTGTCGCGGGAGACTACAATGAGCAGTTCTTC. Its protein product is CASSVAGDYNEQFF.

The rearrangement links TRBV30 to TRBJ1-2, with TRBD1 as a possible D gene (5 bases). V lost 2 bases to trimming and J lost 6 bases, with 10 bases between them. Germline V gives CDR1 GTSNPN, CDR2 SVGIG (reference sequence). The CDR3 is 12 residues long. The CDR3 bases are TGTGCCTGGAGTCGACAGTCCGATGGCTACACCTTC. Translation gives CAWSRQSDGYTF.

The gene calls are TRBV9 and TRBJ2-2; TRBD1 aligns across 11 bases. The germline gives CDR1 SGDLS, CDR2 YYNGEE. V lost 1 base to trimming and J lost 5 bases; unmatched junction nucleotides: 4. The CDR3 runs to 16 residues. The CDR3 coding sequence is TGTGCCAGCAGCGTAAGGACAGGGGGCACGACCGGGGAGCTGTTTTTT. Translation gives CASSVRTGGTTGELFF. The variable domain in full, completed from reference TRBV9 and TRBJ2-2, reads DSGVTQTPKHLITATGQRVTLRCSPRSGDLSVYWYQQSLDQGLQFLIQYYNGEERAKGNILERFSAQQFPDLHSELNLSSLELGDSALYFCASSVRTGGTTGELFFGEGSRLTVL.

The chain combines TRBV10-3 with TRBJ2-5; 9 bases are shared with TRBD1. The end of the DNA fits TRBJ2-7 better, so the J call may be wrong. The CDR3 runs to 14 residues. CDR1 is ENHRY and CDR2 is SYGVKD in the germline V gene. The CDR3 nucleotides are TGTGCCATCAGTGACCGGGACAGGGCCTACGAGCAGTACTTC. Amino acids: CAISDRDRAYEQYF.

V usage is TRBV30 and J usage is TRBJ1-2; 9 bases line up with TRBD1. V gave up 2 bases and J gave up 5 bases; unmatched junction bases: 6. The CDR3 spans 14 residues. Germline assignment: CDR1 GTSNPN and CDR2 SVGIG (reference sequence). The CDR3 protein is CAWSLGQGRYGYTF. DNA of the CDR3: TGTGCCTGGAGTTTGGGACAGGGAAGGTATGGCTACACCTTC.

The rearrangement links TRBV7-9 to TRBJ2-7; D perhaps matches TRBD2 (6 bases). Trimming removed 9 bases from V and 9 bases from J, with 21 bases in between. The germline gives CDR1 SEHNR, CDR2 FQNEAQ (reference sequence). This CDR3 is built from 13 residues. Here the CDR3 reads CASRDWKTGGQYF. Here the CDR3 DNA reads TGTGCCAGTCGGGACTGGAAGACCGGGGGGCAGTACTTC.

V gene TRBV29-1 combines with J gene TRBJ2-3; 10 bases match TRBD2. CDR3 length: 14 amino acids. Unmatched junction bases numbered 5, after V lost 6 bases and J lost 2 bases. Germline V gene data show CDR1 as SQVTM and CDR2 as ANQGSEA. The DNA of the CDR3 is TGCAGCGTGAGTACTAGCGGGATCACAGATACGCAGTATTTT. It translates to CSVSTSGITDTQYF.

The CDR3 region is CASSFPSAELNEQFF. In nucleotides, the CDR3 is TGTGCCAGCAGTTTCCCCTCCGCGGAGTTGAATGAGCAGTTCTTC. This chain uses TRBV27 with TRBJ2-1; no clear D gene. The V and J ends lost 3 bases and 7 bases respectively, with 16 bases between them. Germline V gene data show CDR1 as MNHEY and CDR2 as SMNVEV (reference sequence). The CDR3 length is 15 residues.

V and J are TRBV9 and TRBJ1-1; 7 bases are a match to TRBD1. The J segment lost 5 bases and the V segment lost 2 bases, leaving 6 bases of the junction unmatched. The CDR3 consists of 14 residues. Germline CDR1 SGDLS, CDR2 YYNGEE. In DNA form, the CDR3 reads TGTGCCAGCAGCGTCACAGGGGTTGGGACTGAAGCTTTCTTT. Translated, it gives CASSVTGVGTEAFF.

The V call is TRBV9, the J call TRBJ1-1; 9 nucleotides agree with TRBD1. Germline V gene lookup returns CDR1 SGDLS and CDR2 YYNGEE. After removal of 4 bases from V and 5 bases from J, the junction contained 15 bases not matched to a gene. The CDR3 is 17 amino acids. The chain's CDR3 is CASSPGDRAGSGTEAFF. In DNA form, the CDR3 reads TGTGCCAGCAGCCCAGGGGACAGGGCTGGATCCGGGACTGAAGCTTTCTTT.

The genes are TRBV29-1 and TRBJ1-4, with D possibly TRBD1 on 6 matching bases. The CDR3 contains 12 residues. Trimming took 4 bases from V and 7 from J, leaving 10 bases between them. Germline CDR1 SQVTM, CDR2 ANQGSEA. The CDR3 spells CSVGTDLEKLFF. The DNA of the CDR3 is TGCAGCGTTGGGACAGATCTTGAAAAACTGTTTTTT.

This chain links TRBV29-1 with TRBJ2-3; 7 bases line up with TRBD2. Germline loops: CDR1 SQVTM, CDR2 ANQGSEA. V was clipped by 4 bases and J by 6 bases; unmatched bases: 7. The CDR3 contains 13 residues. CDR3 in DNA: TGCAGCGTTGCAACTAGCGCCCCGGATACGCAGTATTTT. Protein product: CSVATSAPDTQYF.

V usage is TRBV28 and J usage is TRBJ2-7; TRBD2 is a possible D gene (6 bases). Germline V gives CDR1 MDHEN, CDR2 SYDVKM. The CDR3 consists of 15 residues. Between the trimmed V and J ends, which lost 2 bases and 7 bases, there was a span of 18 bases. This CDR3 is CASSLEGSGAREQYF. CDR3 nucleotides: TGTGCCAGCAGTTTAGAGGGTAGCGGAGCGCGGGAGCAGTACTTC.

The chain carries TRBV9 and TRBJ1-6; 9 nucleotides align to TRBD1. The J segment lost 7 bases and the V segment lost 5 bases, leaving 10 bases of the junction unmatched. Germline V lookup: CDR1 SGDLS, CDR2 YYNGEE. The CDR3 runs 16 residues. Here the CDR3 DNA reads TGTGCCAGCAGTCTCCCAAGGGGACAGGGCAATTCACCCCTCCACTTT. Its translation is CASSLPRGQGNSPLHF.

The chain employs TRBV5-6 and TRBJ1-1; no definite D call. Deletions cut 6 bases from V and 5 bases from J, with 20 bases between. The CDR3 consists of 15 residues. Germline V CDR1 and CDR2: SGHDT, YYEEEE. CDR3 amino acids: CASTLDLIPSTEAFF. CDR3 sequence (DNA): TGTGCCAGCACCCTTGATTTGATCCCGAGTACTGAAGCTTTCTTT.

J is TRBJ1-1 and V is TRBV9, with D unresolved. Trimming removed 0 bases from V and 1 base from J, with 10 bases in between. This CDR3 region has 15 residues. Germline V gene sequence: CDR1 SGDLS, CDR2 YYNGEE. The CDR3 DNA reads TGTGCCAGCAGCGTAGGAGGGTCGTGGAACACTGAAGCTTTCTTT. This codes for CASSVGGSWNTEAFF. Full variable domain (remainder filled in from reference TRBV9 and TRBJ1-1): DSGVTQTPKHLITATGQRVTLRCSPRSGDLSVYWYQQSLDQGLQFLIQYYNGEERAKGNILERFSAQQFPDLHSELNLSSLELGDSALYFCASSVGGSWNTEAFFGQGTRLTVV.

V and J are TRBV5-1 and TRBJ1-4; 8 nucleotides align to TRBD1. This CDR3 contains 15 residues. Trimming at V came to 4 bases and at J to 5 bases, leaving 7 bases not matched to a gene. The germline V gene has CDR1 SGHRS and CDR2 YFSETQ. CDR3 loop: CASSQRQGRNEKLFF. CDR3 nucleotide sequence: TGCGCCAGCAGCCAGCGACAGGGGCGAAATGAAAAACTGTTTTTT. Filled out from reference TRBV5-1 and TRBJ1-4, the complete variable domain reads KAGVTQTPRYLIKTRGQQVTLSCSPISGHRSVSWYQQTPGQGLQFLFEYFSETQRNKGNFPGRFSGRQFSNSRSEMNVSTLELGDSALYLCASSQRQGRNEKLFFGSGTQLSVL.

The rearrangement links TRBV28 to TRBJ2-5, with 8 bases that match TRBD1. V lost 5 bases to trimming and J lost 1 base; unmatched junction nucleotides: 9. From germline, CDR1 is MDHEN and CDR2 SYDVKM. This CDR3 has 16 amino acids. The CDR3 DNA reads TGTGCCAGCAGTCCCGGACAGGGTATCGCCCAAGAGACCCAGTACTTC. Translating gives CASSPGQGIAQETQYF.

The chain joins TRBV10-2 to TRBJ2-5; D gene uncertain. V lost 4 bases and J lost 3, with 6 bases in between. The CDR3 has 12 amino acids. The germline CDR1 and CDR2 sequences are WSHSY and SAAADI. In DNA, the CDR3 is TGCGCCAGCAGTGTACGGGAAGAGACCCAGTACTTC. Its translation: CASSVREETQYF.

The V call is TRBV23-1, the J call TRBJ2-1; 8 nucleotides align to TRBD2. TRBV23-1 carries the ORF label, with uncertain function. The CDR3 extends over 13 amino acids. The trim removed 11 bases at V and 3 bases at J, leaving 6 bases unmatched. The CDR3 reads CAAGGKFYNEQFF. The CDR3 DNA reads as TGCGCCGCGGGGGGTAAGTTCTACAATGAGCAGTTCTTC.

J is TRBJ2-7 and V is TRBV27; D might be TRBD2 (5 bases). The ends were cut back, 5 bases at V and 2 bases at J, with 13 bases in the middle. This CDR3 is 14 amino acids long. Germline CDR1 and CDR2: MNHEY and SMNVEV (reference sequence). This chain's CDR3 is CASSPEVVTYEQYF. The CDR3 region has the DNA TGTGCCAGCAGTCCGGAGGTCGTCACCTACGAGCAGTACTTC.

V is TRBV4-3 and J is TRBJ2-1; D is perhaps TRBD1 (6 bases). CDR1 is LGHNA, CDR2 YSLEER, per germline. The CDR3 contains 14 residues. Trimming shortened V by 1 base and J by 8 bases, and 12 bases separated the two germline ends. The chain's CDR3 is CASSQVSGEHEQFF. In DNA form, the CDR3 reads TGCGCCAGCAGCCAAGTGTCAGGGGAACATGAGCAGTTCTTC.

The gene calls are TRBV15 and TRBJ2-7, with no clear D. The germline gives CDR1 LNHNV, CDR2 YYDKDF (reference sequence). The CDR3 is 15 amino acids. V dropped 0 bases and J dropped 5 bases, with 14 bases sitting between them. For the CDR3, the DNA is TGTGCCACCAGCAGAGATCAACCTAGTCGGAACGAGCAGTACTTC. It translates to CATSRDQPSRNEQYF.

The chain uses TRBV19 and TRBJ1-1; 9 nucleotides agree with TRBD1. CDR1 LNHDA and CDR2 SQIVND come from the germline V gene (reference sequence). The CDR3 sequence is 19 residues long. The trim removed 6 bases at V and 6 bases at J, leaving 23 bases unmatched. The DNA of the CDR3 is TGTGCCAGTAGCACGACTAGCGTTTCGAGGACAGGGGAATCCCCTGAAGCTTTCTTT. As protein: CASSTTSVSRTGESPEAFF.

Comments on this clone: Its ends do not fully match the called genes, so a read error is possible. The genes are TRBV14 and TRBJ2-7, with D perhaps TRBD1 (6 bases). This CDR3 contains 12 residues. CDR1 is SGHDN and CDR2 is FVKESK in the germline V gene. The CDR3 nucleotides are TGTGCCTGCAGGGGCAGCTCCTACGAGCAGTACTTC. It is translated as CACRGSSYEQYF.